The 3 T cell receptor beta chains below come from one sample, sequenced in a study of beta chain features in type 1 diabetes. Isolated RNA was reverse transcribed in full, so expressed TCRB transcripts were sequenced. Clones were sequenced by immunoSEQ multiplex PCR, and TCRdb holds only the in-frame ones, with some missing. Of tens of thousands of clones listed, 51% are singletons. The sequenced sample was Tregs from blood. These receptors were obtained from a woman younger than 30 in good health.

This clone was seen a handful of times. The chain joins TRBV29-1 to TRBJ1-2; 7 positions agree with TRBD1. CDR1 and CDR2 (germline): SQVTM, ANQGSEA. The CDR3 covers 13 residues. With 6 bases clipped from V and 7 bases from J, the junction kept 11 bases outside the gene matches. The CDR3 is CSVPLRDRSGYTF. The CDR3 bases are TGCAGCGTACCCCTCCGGGACAGAAGTGGCTACACCTTC.

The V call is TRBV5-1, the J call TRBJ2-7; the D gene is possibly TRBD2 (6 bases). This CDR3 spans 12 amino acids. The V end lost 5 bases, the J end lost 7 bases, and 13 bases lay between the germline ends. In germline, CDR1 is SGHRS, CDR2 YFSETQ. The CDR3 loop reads CASRMSGEEQYF. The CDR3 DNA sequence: TGCGCCAGCAGAATGTCGGGGGAAGAGCAGTACTTC. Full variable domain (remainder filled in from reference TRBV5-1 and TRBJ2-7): KAGVTQTPRYLIKTRGQQVTLSCSPISGHRSVSWYQQTPGQGLQFLFEYFSETQRNKGNFPGRFSGRQFSNSRSEMNVSTLELGDSALYLCASRMSGEEQYFGPGTRLTVT.

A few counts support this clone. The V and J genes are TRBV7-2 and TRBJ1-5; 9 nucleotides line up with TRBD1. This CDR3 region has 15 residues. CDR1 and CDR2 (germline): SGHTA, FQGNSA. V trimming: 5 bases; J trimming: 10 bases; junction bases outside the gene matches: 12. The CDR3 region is CASSPTPGQGLPQHF. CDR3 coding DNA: TGTGCCAGCAGCCCCACCCCGGGACAGGGTCTTCCCCAGCATTTT.